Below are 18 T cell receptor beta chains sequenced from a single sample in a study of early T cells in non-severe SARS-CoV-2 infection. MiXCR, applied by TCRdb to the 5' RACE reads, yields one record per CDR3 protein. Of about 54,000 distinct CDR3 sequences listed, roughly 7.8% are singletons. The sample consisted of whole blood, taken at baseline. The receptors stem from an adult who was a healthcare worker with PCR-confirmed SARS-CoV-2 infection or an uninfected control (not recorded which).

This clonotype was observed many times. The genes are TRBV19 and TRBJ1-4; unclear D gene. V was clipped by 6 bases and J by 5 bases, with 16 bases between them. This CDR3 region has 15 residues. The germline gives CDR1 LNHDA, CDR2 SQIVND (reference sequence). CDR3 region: CASRLNSAANEKLFF. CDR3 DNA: TGTGCCAGTAGACTCAACAGTGCTGCAAATGAAAAACTGTTTTTT.

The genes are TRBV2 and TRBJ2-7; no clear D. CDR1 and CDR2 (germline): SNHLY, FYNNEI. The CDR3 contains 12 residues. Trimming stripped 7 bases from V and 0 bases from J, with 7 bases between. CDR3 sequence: CASTLTSYEQYF. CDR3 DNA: TGTGCCAGCACCCTAACCTCCTACGAGCAGTACTTC.

In nucleotides, the CDR3 is TGTGCCAGCAGAGTAGGGGGAGGCAATCAGCCCCAGCATTTT. It yields the protein CASRVGGGNQPQHF. The chain carries TRBV27 and TRBJ1-5, with a possible D match to TRBD1 (6 bases). The germline V and J ends were trimmed by 6 bases and 2 bases, with 11 bases remaining between them. Germline values: CDR1 MNHEY, CDR2 SMNVEV (reference sequence). The CDR3 contains 14 residues.

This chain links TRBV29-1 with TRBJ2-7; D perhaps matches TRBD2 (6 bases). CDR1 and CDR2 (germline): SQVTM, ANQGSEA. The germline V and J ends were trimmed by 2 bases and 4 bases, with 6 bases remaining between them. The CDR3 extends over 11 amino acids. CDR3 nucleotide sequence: TGCAGCGTTGAACGGGAGTACGAGCAGTACTTC. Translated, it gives CSVEREYEQYF.

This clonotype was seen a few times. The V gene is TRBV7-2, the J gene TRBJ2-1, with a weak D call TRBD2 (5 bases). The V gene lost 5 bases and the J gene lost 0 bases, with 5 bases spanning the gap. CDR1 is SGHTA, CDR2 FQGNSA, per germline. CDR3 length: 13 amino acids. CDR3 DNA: TGTGCCAGCAGCCGGGGCTCCTACAATGAGCAGTTCTTC. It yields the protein CASSRGSYNEQFF.

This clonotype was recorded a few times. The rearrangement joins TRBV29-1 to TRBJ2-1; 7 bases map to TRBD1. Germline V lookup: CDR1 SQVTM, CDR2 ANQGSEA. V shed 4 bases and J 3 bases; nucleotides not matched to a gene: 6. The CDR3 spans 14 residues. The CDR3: CSVARQGSYNEQFF. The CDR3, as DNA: TGCAGCGTTGCTCGACAGGGTAGCTACAATGAGCAGTTCTTC.

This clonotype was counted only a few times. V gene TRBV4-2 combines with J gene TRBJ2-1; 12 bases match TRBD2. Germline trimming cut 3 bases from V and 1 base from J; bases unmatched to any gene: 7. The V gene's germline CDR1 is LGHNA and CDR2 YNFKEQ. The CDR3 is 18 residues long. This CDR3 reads CASSQDGLAGFSYNEQFF. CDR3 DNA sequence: TGTGCCAGCAGCCAGGACGGACTAGCGGGATTTTCCTACAATGAGCAGTTCTTC.

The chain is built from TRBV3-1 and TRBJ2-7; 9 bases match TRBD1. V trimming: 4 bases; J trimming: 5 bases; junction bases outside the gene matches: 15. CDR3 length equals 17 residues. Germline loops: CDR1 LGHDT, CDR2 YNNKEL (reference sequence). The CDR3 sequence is CASSPTIGQGNRHEQYF. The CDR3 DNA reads TGTGCCAGCAGCCCCACCATCGGACAGGGGAATAGGCACGAGCAGTACTTC.

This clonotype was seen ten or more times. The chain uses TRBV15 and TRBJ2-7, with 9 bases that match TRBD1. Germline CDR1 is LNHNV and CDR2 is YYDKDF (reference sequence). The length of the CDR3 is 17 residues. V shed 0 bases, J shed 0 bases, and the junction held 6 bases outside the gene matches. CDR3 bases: TGTGCCACCAGCAGAGAATCGGGGACAGGGTCCTCCTACGAGCAGTACTTC. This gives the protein CATSRESGTGSSYEQYF.

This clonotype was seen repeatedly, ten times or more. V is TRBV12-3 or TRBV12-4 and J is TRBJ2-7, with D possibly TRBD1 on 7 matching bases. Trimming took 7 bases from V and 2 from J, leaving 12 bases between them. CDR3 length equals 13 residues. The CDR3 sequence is CASKEGAPYEQYF. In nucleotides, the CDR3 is TGTGCCAGCAAGGAGGGGGCCCCCTACGAGCAGTACTTC.

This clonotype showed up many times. The CDR3 DNA reads as TGTGCCAGCAGTTTCACGGACACTTTAGAGACCCAGTACTTC. Translating it yields CASSFTDTLETQYF. The chain is built from TRBV12-3 or TRBV12-4 and TRBJ2-5, with D perhaps TRBD1 (5 bases). The CDR3 consists of 14 residues. V dropped 3 bases and J dropped 4 bases, with 12 bases sitting between them.

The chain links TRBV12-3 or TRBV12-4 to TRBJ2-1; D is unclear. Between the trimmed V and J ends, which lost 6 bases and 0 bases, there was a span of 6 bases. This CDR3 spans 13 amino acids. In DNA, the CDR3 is TGTGCCAGCAGGGAGAGCTCCTACAATGAGCAGTTCTTC. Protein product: CASRESSYNEQFF.

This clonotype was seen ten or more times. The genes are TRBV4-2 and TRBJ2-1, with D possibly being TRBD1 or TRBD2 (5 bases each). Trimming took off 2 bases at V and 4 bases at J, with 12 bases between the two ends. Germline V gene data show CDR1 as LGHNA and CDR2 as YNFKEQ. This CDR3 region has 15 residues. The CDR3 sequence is CASSQPGPQYNEQFF. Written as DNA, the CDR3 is TGTGCCAGCAGCCAACCGGGACCCCAGTACAATGAGCAGTTCTTC.

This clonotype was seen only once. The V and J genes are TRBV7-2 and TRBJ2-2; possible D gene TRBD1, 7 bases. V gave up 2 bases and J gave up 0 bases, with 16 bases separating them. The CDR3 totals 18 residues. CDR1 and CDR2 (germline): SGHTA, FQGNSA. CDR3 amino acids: CASSLFSGGITNTGELFF. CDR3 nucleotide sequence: TGTGCCAGCAGCTTATTTTCAGGGGGGATTACGAACACCGGGGAGCTGTTTTTT.

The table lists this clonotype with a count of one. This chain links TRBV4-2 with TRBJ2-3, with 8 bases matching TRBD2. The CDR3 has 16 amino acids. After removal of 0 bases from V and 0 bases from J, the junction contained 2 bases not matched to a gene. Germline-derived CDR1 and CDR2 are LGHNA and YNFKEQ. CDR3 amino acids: CASSQETSGSTDTQYF. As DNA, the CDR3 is TGTGCCAGCAGCCAAGAAACTAGCGGAAGCACAGATACGCAGTATTTT.

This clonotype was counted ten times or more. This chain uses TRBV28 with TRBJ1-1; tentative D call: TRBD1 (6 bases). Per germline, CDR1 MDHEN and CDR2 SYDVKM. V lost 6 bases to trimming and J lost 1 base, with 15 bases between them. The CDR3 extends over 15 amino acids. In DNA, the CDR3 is TGTGCCAGCAGCCCGCGCAGGGGATCGAACACTGAAGCTTTCTTT. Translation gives CASSPRRGSNTEAFF.

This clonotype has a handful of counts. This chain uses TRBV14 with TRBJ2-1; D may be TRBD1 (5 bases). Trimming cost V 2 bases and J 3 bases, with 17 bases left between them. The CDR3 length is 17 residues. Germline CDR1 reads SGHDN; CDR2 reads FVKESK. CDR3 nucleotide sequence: TGTGCCAGCAGCCAACATAAGGGGTATCGCGACTACAATGAGCAGTTCTTC. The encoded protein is CASSQHKGYRDYNEQFF.

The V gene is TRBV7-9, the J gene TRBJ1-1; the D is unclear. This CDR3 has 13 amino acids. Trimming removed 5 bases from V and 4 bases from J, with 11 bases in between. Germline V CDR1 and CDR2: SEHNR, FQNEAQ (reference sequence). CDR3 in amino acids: CASSPRIFTEAFF. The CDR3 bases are TGTGCCAGCAGCCCGAGGATATTCACTGAAGCTTTCTTT.